This section outlines one TCR beta chain sequence together with its context. Its cognate antigen is unknown. The data were obtained in a study of blood T cells in healthy people across ages. Trimming stripped 0 bases from V and 2 bases from J, with 13 bases between. The CDR3 contains 16 residues. Germline loops: CDR1 MGHRA, CDR2 YSYEKL. Primers used in a second PCR of about 7 to 12 cycles were a sample-barcoded 5' primer and a J-beta primer mix. TCRdb used MiXCR to reprocess the 5' RACE reads, holding one entry per CDR3 protein. The table includes 700,000 to 900,000 distinct CDR3 sequences, 20% to 30% detected once. General study results and limits: Considered underestimates were the diversity estimates obtained from one million T cells. Naive and antigen-experienced cells were not separated, limiting conclusive comparison.

The sample was also linked to a second study, of T cells of mothers and their children. As reported in that work: Material was donated by three healthy Caucasian mothers and their six children. The study obtained over 8.5 million TCR beta CDR3 reads per mother and 2.5 million to 3 million per child.

This TCR was sampled from a boy younger than 18 in good health. Sequencing was performed on blood. The chain couples TRBV4-1 to TRBJ2-5; D gene unclear. The CDR3, as DNA: TGCGCCAGCAGCCAAGATTATTTCGGCACGCAAGAGACCCAGTACTTC. Protein sequence: CASSQDYFGTQETQYF.